The rows below give T cell receptor beta chains drawn from one sample of a study of T cells in Graves' hyperthyroidism and ophthalmopathy. Each CDR3 protein is one row after TCRdb ran MiXCR on the multiplex PCR reads. The sample contains 300,000 to 350,000 distinct CDR3 sequences, around 20% of which appear only once. Material for sequencing was blood. The source of these receptors is a woman between 50 and 59 years old with Graves' hyperthyroidism. Each CDR3 is given with its conserved first and last residue. D genes are given only for firm matches. Expanded clones are given a class, and other clones once, few, many or no size at all.

TGTGCCAGCCTCCCAGGAGGTTCCGGTTACAATGAGCAGTTCTTC | CASLPGGSGYNEQFF | NA | TRBJ2-1 | NA | TRBV3-1
TGTGCCAGCAGTGCTGGACAGGGGATGAGAGACGAGCAGTACTTC | CASSAGQGMRDEQYF | NA | TRBJ2-7 | TRBD1 | TRBV9
TGCAGCGTTGTAGGTAGCTTTAACACCGGGGAGCTGTTTTTT | CSVVGSFNTGELFF | NA | TRBJ2-2 | NA | TRBV29-1
TGTGCCAGCATCCCGAGGGGCACCGGGGAGCTGTTTTTT | CASIPRGTGELFF | many | TRBJ2-2 | NA | TRBV28
TGTGCCAGCAGTGCCAGGACAGGGGGATTTTCAGTTGGCAATCAGCCCCAGCATTTT | CASSARTGGFSVGNQPQHF | many | TRBJ1-5 | TRBD1 | TRBV2
TGTGCCAGCAGCCCCCTTGGAGGGTATCAGCCCCAGCATTTT | CASSPLGGYQPQHF | many | TRBJ1-5 | NA | TRBV7-9
TGTGCCAGCAGGTATAGGACGAACACTGAAGCTTTCTTT | CASRYRTNTEAFF | few | TRBJ1-1 | NA | TRBV27
TGTGCCAGCAGTTTAGCGGCGGGGGGGGCCTACGAGCAGTACTTC | CASSLAAGGAYEQYF | many | TRBJ2-7 | TRBD2 | TRBV12-3/TRBV12-4
TGTGCCATCCGGGACAGGGGGATCAATCAGCCCCAGCATTTT | CAIRDRGINQPQHF | many | TRBJ1-5 | TRBD1 | TRBV6-1
TGCGCCAGCAGCACCGGGCCCATGTTTGAGCAGTTCTTC | CASSTGPMFEQFF | NA | TRBJ2-1 | NA | TRBV5-1
TGTGCCAGCAGCTCACTTTCCGGGACAGGGGAACTCGAGCAGTACTTC | CASSSLSGTGELEQYF | few | TRBJ2-7 | TRBD1 | TRBV6-1
TGTGCCTGGAGTGTACTCAGGAATAACTATGGCTACACCTTC | CAWSVLRNNYGYTF | many | TRBJ1-2 | NA | TRBV30
TGCGCCAGCAGCTTGGCCGGGACAGGGGGTCCCTCCCGCCTGGACGAGCAGTACTTC | CASSLAGTGGPSRLDEQYF | NA | TRBJ2-7 | TRBD1 | TRBV5-1
TGTGCCACCAGCAGAGAGGACGGGGGGCCCCTCCGGCTGTACTTC | CATSREDGGPLRLYF | many | TRBJ2-7 | NA | TRBV15
TGTGCCAGCAGCCATTCAACAGGGGGCCCCCTGGGCAATCAGCCCCAGCATTTT | CASSHSTGGPLGNQPQHF | few | TRBJ1-5 | TRBD1 | TRBV3-1
TGCAGCGTTGAAGCGGGACAGGGTGGCTACGAGCAGTACTTC | CSVEAGQGGYEQYF | NA | TRBJ2-7 | TRBD1 | TRBV29-1
TGTGCCAGCAGCTTAGCGGGAGGCTACAATGAGCAGTTCTTC | CASSLAGGYNEQFF | many | TRBJ2-1 | NA | TRBV7-9
TGCAGTGCTAGAGATCTTGGGATGACGAACACTGAAGCTTTCTTT | CSARDLGMTNTEAFF | many | TRBJ1-1 | NA | TRBV20-1
TGCGCCAGCAGCCAAGATGGGCAGAGTGACACTGAAGCTTTCTTT | CASSQDGQSDTEAFF | NA | TRBJ1-1 | NA | TRBV4-1
TGTGCCTGGAGCTTGGGCTACAGGGATGGCTACACCTTC | CAWSLGYRDGYTF | NA | TRBJ1-2 | NA | TRBV30
TGTGCCAGTTCCCCGCGTCTCTCGCGGAAAAAAGATACGCAGTATTTT | CASSPRLSRKKDTQYF | NA | TRBJ2-3 | NA | TRBV2
TGTGCCAGCAGTACCGTAGGGTCCATTATGGATGAAAAACTGTTTTTT | CASSTVGSIMDEKLFF | many | TRBJ1-4 | NA | TRBV12-3/TRBV12-4
TGTGCCAGCAGTTACTCGATCAGGGTAAACACCATATATTTT | CASSYSIRVNTIYF | NA | TRBJ1-3 | NA | TRBV6-2/TRBV6-3
TGTGCCAGCAGTTTTTCCAGGGCGTCTTACGAGCAGTACTTC | CASSFSRASYEQYF | many | TRBJ2-7 | NA | TRBV28
TGTGCCAGCAGTTATGAACTAGCGGGTTTCACAGATACGCAGTATTTT | CASSYELAGFTDTQYF | few | TRBJ2-3 | TRBD2 | TRBV25-1
TGCAGCGTTGATCTAGCGGGCAACACAGATACGCAGTATTTT | CSVDLAGNTDTQYF | few | TRBJ2-3 | TRBD2 | TRBV29-1
TGTGCCAGTAAGGACAGGGAATCCTACAATGAGCAGTTCTTC | CASKDRESYNEQFF | NA | TRBJ2-1 | TRBD1 | TRBV19
TGTGCCAGCAGCCCCGGGGACATTCAGTACTTC | CASSPGDIQYF | NA | TRBJ2-4 | NA | TRBV5-1
TGTGCCAGCAGGACGTATGCCCAGGGGGTAGGCACTGAAGCTTTCTTT | CASRTYAQGVGTEAFF | NA | TRBJ1-1 | TRBD1 | TRBV27
TGTGCCAGCAGCTTATCCGGGTTCGGCCATAATTCACCCCTCCACTTT | CASSLSGFGHNSPLHF | many | TRBJ1-6 | NA | TRBV7-3
TGTGCCAGCAGTGGACTAGCGGGAAACAGGCAGTACTTC | CASSGLAGNRQYF | NA | TRBJ2-7 | TRBD2 | TRBV28
TGTGCCAGCAGCTTACGTCGGGTGAACACTGAAGCTTTCTTT | CASSLRRVNTEAFF | many | TRBJ1-1 | NA | TRBV11-2
TGTGCCAGCAGCGTAGGGGACAGCCAAAATGAGCAGTTCTTC | CASSVGDSQNEQFF | many | TRBJ2-1 | TRBD1 | TRBV9
TGTGCCAGCATCTGGACAGGGTCCATGACTGAAGCTTTCTTT | CASIWTGSMTEAFF | many | TRBJ1-1 | TRBD1 | TRBV12-3/TRBV12-4
TGTGCCAGCAGTCTCAGGGTGACTAGCAATCAGCCCCAGCATTTT | CASSLRVTSNQPQHF | NA | TRBJ1-5 | NA | TRBV12-3/TRBV12-4
TGTGCCAGCAGTTACTCGTCTAGGCAGCCCCAGCATTTT | CASSYSSRQPQHF | few | TRBJ1-5 | NA | TRBV6-5
TGTGCCAGCAGCTTTAGAGGGAGCACAGATACGCAGTATTTT | CASSFRGSTDTQYF | many | TRBJ2-3 | NA | TRBV27
TGTGCCAGTAGTATCGTAGCTGGCGAGCAGTACTTC | CASSIVAGEQYF | few | TRBJ2-7 | NA | TRBV19
TGCGCCAGCAGCTCCTCCGGGACAGAAAACACTGAAGCTTTCTTT | CASSSSGTENTEAFF | NA | TRBJ1-1 | TRBD1 | TRBV5-1
TGTGCCAGCAGTATCAGGTTCTCCTACGAGCAGTACTTC | CASSIRFSYEQYF | many | TRBJ2-7 | NA | TRBV27
TGTGCCAGCAGTTACTCCCTGGGGTACACCGGGGAGCTGTTTTTT | CASSYSLGYTGELFF | many | TRBJ2-2 | NA | TRBV6-6
TGTGCCAGCAGTGTCAGGGGGTTGAACACTGAAGCTTTCTTT | CASSVRGLNTEAFF | many | TRBJ1-1 | TRBD1 | TRBV28